This TCR beta chain was identified during a study of CD8+CD57+ T cells in acquired aplastic anemia. This clonotype appeared a single time. The target antigen is unknown. The junction departs from germline at one end; a sequencing error may be responsible. The TCR beta profiling, which covered VDJ combination and CDR3 sequence, was carried out using genomic DNA as the template. TCRdb recomputed calls from the reads with MiXCR, one row per CDR3 protein. In the table there are around 180,000 distinct CDR3 sequences, 55% to 75% of which are singletons. The CDR3 loop spans 13 amino acids. Germline V CDR1 and CDR2: SGHRS, YFSETQ. Study-level findings and limits: Twenty-nine shared CD8+ CDR3s appeared highly expressed within patients' immunodominant clones.

The sample was sorted CD4+, CD8+, or CD8+CD57+ T cells (not recorded which) from PBMCs. The chain recombines TRBV5-1 with TRBJ2-1; D gene unclear. This TCR was sampled from a human donor in good health. The chain's CDR3 is CASSLGLQTEQFF. Here the CDR3 DNA reads TGTGCCAGCAGCTTAGGTTTACAGACTGAGCAGTTCTTC. Supplemented by reference TRBV5-1 and TRBJ2-1, the full variable domain reads KAGVTQTPRYLIKTRGQQVTLSCSPISGHRSVSWYQQTPGQGLQFLFEYFSETQRNKGNFPGRFSGRQFSNSRSEMNVSTLELGDSALYLCASSLGLQTEQFFGPGTRLTVL.